The T cell receptor (beta chain) under discussion was sequenced for a study of blood T cells in healthy people across ages. Across the study: Capturing about one barcoded beta molecule per two T cells was achieved by template switching.

V lost 5 bases and J lost 5; bases outside the gene matches: 5. This CDR3 region has 14 residues. Germline loops: CDR1 ENHRY, CDR2 SYGVKD. About this clonotype itself: The antigen remains undetermined.

Then a second PCR, running roughly 7 to 11 cycles, was carried out with a sample-barcoded 5' primer and a J-beta primer mix. Sequencing of every sample gave 3 million or more CDR3-containing paired-end reads. TCRdb used MiXCR to reprocess the 5' RACE reads, holding one entry per CDR3 protein. The data hold 550,000 to 800,000 distinct CDR3 sequences, with roughly 32% observed a single time. Whole-study findings and limits: Aged donors had fewer naive CD4+ cells and lower diversity than long-lived donors. Diversity estimated from one million T cells was considered an underestimate.

This clonotype originated in a woman of 80 years or more in good health. Sequences were obtained from blood. V and J are TRBV10-3 and TRBJ2-1; TRBD2 matches 8 bases. The CDR3 here is CAISLAGLNNEQFF. CDR3 sequence (DNA): TGTGCCATCAGTTTAGCGGGGTTAAACAATGAGCAGTTCTTC.